This T cell receptor (beta chain) was profiled in a study of PD-1 blockade in mismatch repair-deficient tumors. In regard to this clone: Its specificity is unknown.

The CDR3 spans 13 residues. Germline V CDR1 and CDR2: SEHNR, FQNEAQ (reference sequence). Trimming shortened V by 3 bases and J by 6 bases, and 9 bases separated the two germline ends. General study results and limits: Tumor-resident clones, often absent from pretreatment blood, expanded after pembrolizumab and then contracted.

The TCR-sequenced patients were a few responders to pembrolizumab. Assay used: immunoSEQ multiplex PCR; TCRdb lists only in-frame clones, some missing. The sample includes about 79,000 clones, roughly 80% of them seen just once. The input for sequencing was peripheral blood, taken 44 weeks after starting pembrolizumab. This TCR came from an adult with mismatch repair-deficient cancer. V is TRBV7-9 and J is TRBJ1-3, with D maybe TRBD1 (5 bases). In DNA, the CDR3 is TGTGCCAGCAGCTTCGGGGGAGTAAACACCATATATTTT. This encodes CASSFGGVNTIYF. The full variable domain, in which reference TRBV7-9 and TRBJ1-3 provide the parts outside the CDR3, is DTGVSQNPRHKITKRGQNVTFRCDPISEHNRLYWYRQTLGQGPEFLTYFQNEAQLEKSRLLSDRFSAERPKGSFSTLEIQRTEQGDSAMYLCASSFGGVNTIYFGEGSWLTVV.